The count of the clone carrying this TCR beta chain is one. Some clones are missing from TCRdb's copy, which holds only in-frame ones; the method was immunoSEQ multiplex PCR. This table holds more than 50,000 clones, roughly 85% found once. This sample was included in a study of OX40 agonist ivuxolimab in advanced cancers. Overall study: A diagnosis of hepatocellular carcinoma, melanoma, renal cell or head and neck cancer was present in dose-escalation patients. Males comprised approximately 81% of the group, whose mean age was roughly 60 years (range 23 to 79).

V shed 0 bases and J shed 4 bases, with 12 bases lying between them. CDR1 LNHNV and CDR2 YYDKDF come from the germline V gene (reference sequence). This CDR3 region has 15 residues. This TCR was sampled from an adult with an advanced solid tumor such as melanoma, head and neck, liver or kidney cancer. The sequences come from CD4+ or CD8+ T cells sorted from blood, collected in a trial of the OX40 agonist ivuxolimab. The chain links TRBV15 to TRBJ1-2, with a tentative D call TRBD1 (5 bases). Written as DNA, the CDR3 is TGTGCCACCAGCAGAGATTCCCAGGGTATCTATGGCTACACCTTC. It is translated as CATSRDSQGIYGYTF. The whole variable domain, filled in from reference TRBV15 and TRBJ1-2, reads DAMVIQNPRYQVTQFGKPVTLSCSQTLNHNVMYWYQQKSSQAPKLLFHYYDKDFNNEADTPDNFQSRRPNTSFCFLDIRSPGLGDTAMYLCATSRDSQGIYGYTFGSGTRLTVV.